This T cell receptor beta chain appears in the sequencing data of a study of CD8+CD57+ T cells in acquired aplastic anemia. Germline V gene sequence: CDR1 SGHAT, CDR2 FQNNGV. The CDR3 is 15 residues long. Only patients with CD8+CD57+ cell expansion on flow cytometry were chosen for sequencing. Both TCR beta VDJ combination and CDR3 sequence profiling were carried out. Genomic DNA was the template for this profiling. From the reads, TCRdb called clonotypes with MiXCR, one entry per CDR3 protein. The sample shows 50,000 or so distinct CDR3 sequences, around 57% of them seen only once. The sample holds a few counts of this clonotype. A much larger clone lies one base from this, so it may be a read error.

Sequences were obtained from sorted CD4+, CD8+, or CD8+CD57+ T cells (not recorded which) from PBMCs. This TCR derives from a human donor with aplastic anemia. The V and J genes are TRBV11-2 and TRBJ2-7; tentatively, D is TRBD1 (5 bases). The chain's CDR3 is CARSYTGATGNEQYF. CDR3 DNA: TGTGCCCGCAGCTACACAGGAGCGACTGGCAACGAGCAGTACTTC.